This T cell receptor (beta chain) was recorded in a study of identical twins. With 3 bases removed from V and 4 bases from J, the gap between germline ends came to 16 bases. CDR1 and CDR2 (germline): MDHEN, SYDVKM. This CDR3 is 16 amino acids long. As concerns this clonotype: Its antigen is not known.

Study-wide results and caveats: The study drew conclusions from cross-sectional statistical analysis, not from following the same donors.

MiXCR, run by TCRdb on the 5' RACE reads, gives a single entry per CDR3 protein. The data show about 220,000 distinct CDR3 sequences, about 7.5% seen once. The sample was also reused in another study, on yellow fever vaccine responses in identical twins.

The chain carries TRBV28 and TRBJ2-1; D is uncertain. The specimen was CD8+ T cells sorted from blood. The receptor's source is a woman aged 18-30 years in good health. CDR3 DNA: TGTGCCAGCAGTTTTTCTCTGGCGCGATATTACAATGAGCAGTTCTTC. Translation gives CASSFSLARYYNEQFF.